Sequencing of this TCR beta chain was carried out in a study of shared clonotypes between healthy human individuals. Turning to this clone: Antigen unknown.

Study conclusions and caveats: The represented genetic and exposure-history diversity was limited by the small number of donors.

At a deep level, the assay was run. Using immunoSEQ multiplex PCR, the repertoire was profiled, and TCRdb retains in-frame clones only, with some absent. The sample holds hundreds of thousands of clones; about 80% are singletons and the top ten take under 2%. Trimming cost V 7 bases and J 0 bases, with 11 bases left between them. The CDR3 contains 13 residues. Germline V gene data show CDR1 as SQVTM and CDR2 as ANQGSEA. The receptor's source is a woman aged 25 to 39 in good health. Sequencing used memory CD4+ T cells sorted from blood. Subset: CD45RA-negative fraction. The J gene is TRBJ2-3, the V gene TRBV29-1; no firm D call. The CDR3 nucleotides are TGCAGCGGGACGGCGGCTAGCACAGATACGCAGTATTTT. It specifies CSGTAASTDTQYF.